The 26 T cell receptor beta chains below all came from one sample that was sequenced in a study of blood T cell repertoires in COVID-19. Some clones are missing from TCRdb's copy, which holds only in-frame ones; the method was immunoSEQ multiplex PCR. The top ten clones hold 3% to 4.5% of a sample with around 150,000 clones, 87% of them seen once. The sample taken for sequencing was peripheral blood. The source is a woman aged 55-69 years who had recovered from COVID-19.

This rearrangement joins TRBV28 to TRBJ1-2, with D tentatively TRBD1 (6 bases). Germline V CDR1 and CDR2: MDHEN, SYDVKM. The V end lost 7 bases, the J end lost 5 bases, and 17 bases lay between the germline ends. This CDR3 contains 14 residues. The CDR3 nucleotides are TGTGCCAGCATTACCCCATCCGGGACATATGGCTACACCTTC. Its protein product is CASITPSGTYGYTF.

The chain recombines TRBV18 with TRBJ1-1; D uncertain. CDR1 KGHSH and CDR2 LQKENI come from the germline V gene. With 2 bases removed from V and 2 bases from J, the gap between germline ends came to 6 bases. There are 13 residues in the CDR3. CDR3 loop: CASSPGANTEAFF. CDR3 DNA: TGTGCCAGCTCACCAGGAGCCAACACTGAAGCTTTCTTT.

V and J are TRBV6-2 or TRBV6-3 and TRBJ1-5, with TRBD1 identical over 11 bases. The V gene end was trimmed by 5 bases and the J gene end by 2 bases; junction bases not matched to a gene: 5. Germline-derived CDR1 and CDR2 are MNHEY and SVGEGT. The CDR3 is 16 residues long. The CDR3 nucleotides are TGTGCCAGCAGTCAGTCGGGACAGGGGGGCAATCAGCCCCAGCATTTT. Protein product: CASSQSGQGGNQPQHF.

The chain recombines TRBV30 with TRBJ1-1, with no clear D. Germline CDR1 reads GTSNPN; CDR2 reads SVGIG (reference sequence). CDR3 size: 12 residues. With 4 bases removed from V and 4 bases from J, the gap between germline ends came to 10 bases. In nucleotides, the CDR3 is TGTGCCTGGAATAGGGAGATCACTGAAGCTTTCTTT. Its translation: CAWNREITEAFF. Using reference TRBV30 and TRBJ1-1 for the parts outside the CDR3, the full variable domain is SQTIHQWPATLVQPVGSPLSLECTVEGTSNPNLYWYRQAAGRGLQLLFYSVGIGQISSEVPQNLSASRPQDRQFILSSKKLLLSDSGFYLCAWNREITEAFFGQGTRLTVV.

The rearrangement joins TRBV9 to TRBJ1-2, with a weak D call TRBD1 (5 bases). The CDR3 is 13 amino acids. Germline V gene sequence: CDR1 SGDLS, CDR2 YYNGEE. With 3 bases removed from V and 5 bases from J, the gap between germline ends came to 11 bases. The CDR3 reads CASSAPGLYGYTF. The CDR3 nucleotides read TGTGCCAGCAGCGCGCCAGGGCTTTATGGCTACACCTTC.

The CDR3 loop is CASTAVDRYYEQYF. CDR3 DNA: TGTGCCAGCACCGCAGTGGACAGATACTACGAGCAGTACTTC. V and J are TRBV28 and TRBJ2-7; tentative D call: TRBD1 (6 bases). V was shortened by 7 bases and J by 3 bases, with 16 bases between the two germline ends. The CDR3 is made up of 14 amino acids. Germline V gene lookup returns CDR1 MDHEN and CDR2 SYDVKM.

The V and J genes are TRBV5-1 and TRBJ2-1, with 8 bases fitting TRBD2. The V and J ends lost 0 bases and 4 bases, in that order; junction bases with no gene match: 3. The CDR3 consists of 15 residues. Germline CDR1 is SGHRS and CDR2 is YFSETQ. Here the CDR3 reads CASSLDTGGYNEQFF. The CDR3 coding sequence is TGCGCCAGCAGCTTGGACACGGGGGGGTACAATGAGCAGTTCTTC.

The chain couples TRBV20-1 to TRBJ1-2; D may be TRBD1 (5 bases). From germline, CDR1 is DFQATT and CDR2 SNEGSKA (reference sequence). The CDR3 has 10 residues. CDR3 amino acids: CQGKGEGYTF. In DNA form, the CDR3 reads TGCCAGGGAAAAGGTGAAGGCTACACCTTC.

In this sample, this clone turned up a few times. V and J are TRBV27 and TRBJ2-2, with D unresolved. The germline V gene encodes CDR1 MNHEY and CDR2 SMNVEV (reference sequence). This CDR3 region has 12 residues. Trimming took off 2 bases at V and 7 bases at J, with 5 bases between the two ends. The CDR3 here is CASSLRYGELFF. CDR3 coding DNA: TGTGCCAGCAGTTTACGTTACGGGGAGCTGTTTTTT.

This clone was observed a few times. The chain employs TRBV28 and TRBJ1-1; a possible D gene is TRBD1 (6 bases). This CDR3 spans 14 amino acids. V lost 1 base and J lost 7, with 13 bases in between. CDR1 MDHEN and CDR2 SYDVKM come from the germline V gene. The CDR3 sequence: CASSLSYTGIEAFF. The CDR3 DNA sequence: TGTGCCAGCAGTTTATCCTACACAGGGATTGAAGCTTTCTTT.

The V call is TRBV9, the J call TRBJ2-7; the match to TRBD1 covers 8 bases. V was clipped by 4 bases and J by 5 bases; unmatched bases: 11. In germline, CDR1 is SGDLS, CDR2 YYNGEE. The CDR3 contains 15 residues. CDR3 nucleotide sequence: TGTGCCAGCAGCCGACAGGGGCCCTTCAGCCACGAGCAGTACTTC. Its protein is CASSRQGPFSHEQYF.

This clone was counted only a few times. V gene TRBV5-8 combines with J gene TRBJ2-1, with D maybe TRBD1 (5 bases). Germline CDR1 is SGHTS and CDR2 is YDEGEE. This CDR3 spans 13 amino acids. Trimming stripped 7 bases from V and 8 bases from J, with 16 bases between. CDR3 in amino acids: CASRAPRVYEQFF. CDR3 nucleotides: TGTGCCAGCCGTGCCCCCAGGGTCTATGAGCAGTTCTTC.

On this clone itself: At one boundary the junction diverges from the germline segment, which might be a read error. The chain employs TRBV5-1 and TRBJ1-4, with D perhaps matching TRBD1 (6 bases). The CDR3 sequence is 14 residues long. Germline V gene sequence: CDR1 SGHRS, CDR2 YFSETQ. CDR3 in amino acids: CTSSLTGYGEKLFF. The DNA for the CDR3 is TGCACCAGCAGCTTGACAGGTTATGGTGAAAAACTGTTTTTT.

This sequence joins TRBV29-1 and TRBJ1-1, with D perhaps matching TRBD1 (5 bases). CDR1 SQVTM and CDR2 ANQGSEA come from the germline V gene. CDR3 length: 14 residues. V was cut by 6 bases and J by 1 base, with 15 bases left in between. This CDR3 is CSVRRDYRNTEAFF. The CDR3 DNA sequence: TGCAGCGTCCGAAGGGACTATAGGAACACTGAAGCTTTCTTT.

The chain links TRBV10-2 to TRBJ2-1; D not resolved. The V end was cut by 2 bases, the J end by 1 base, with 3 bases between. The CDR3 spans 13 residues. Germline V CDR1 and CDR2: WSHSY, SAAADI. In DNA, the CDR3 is TGCGCCAGCAGTGAGGAGTCCTACAATGAGCAGTTCTTC. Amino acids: CASSEESYNEQFF.

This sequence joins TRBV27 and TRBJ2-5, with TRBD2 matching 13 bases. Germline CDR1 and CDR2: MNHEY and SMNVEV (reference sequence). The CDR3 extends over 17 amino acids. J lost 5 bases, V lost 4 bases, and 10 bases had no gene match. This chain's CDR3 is CASSSRTSGGLRETQYF. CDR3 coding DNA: TGTGCCAGCAGTTCCAGGACTAGCGGGGGACTGAGGGAGACCCAGTACTTC.

CDR3 sequence reads: CASSWISGPQETQYF. The CDR3 bases are TGCGCCAGCAGCTGGATTAGCGGACCCCAAGAGACCCAGTACTTC. The gene calls are TRBV5-1 and TRBJ2-5; TRBD2 is a possible D gene (6 bases). This CDR3 comprises 15 residues. The V gene lost 3 bases and the J gene lost 1 base, with 13 bases spanning the gap. The germline gives CDR1 SGHRS, CDR2 YFSETQ.

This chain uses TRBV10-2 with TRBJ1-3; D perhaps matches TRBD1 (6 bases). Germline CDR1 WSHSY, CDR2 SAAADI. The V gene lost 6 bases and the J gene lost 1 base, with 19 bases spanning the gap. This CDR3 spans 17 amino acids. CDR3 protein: CASRDPQGEPSGNTIYF. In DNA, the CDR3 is TGCGCCAGCAGAGACCCACAGGGTGAGCCTTCTGGAAACACCATATATTTT.

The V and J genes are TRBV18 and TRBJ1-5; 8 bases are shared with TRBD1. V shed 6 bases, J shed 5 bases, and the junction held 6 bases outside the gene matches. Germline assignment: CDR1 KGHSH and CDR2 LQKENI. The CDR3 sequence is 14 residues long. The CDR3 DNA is TGTGCCAGCTCCCAGGGACAGGATTATCAGCCCCAGCATTTT. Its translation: CASSQGQDYQPQHF.

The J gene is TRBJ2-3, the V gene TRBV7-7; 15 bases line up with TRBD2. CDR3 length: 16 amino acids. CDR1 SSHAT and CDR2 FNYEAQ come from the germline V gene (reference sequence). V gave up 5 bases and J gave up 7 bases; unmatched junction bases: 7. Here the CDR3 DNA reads TGTGCCAGCAGCATAGGGACTAGCGGGGGGATGTATACGCAGTATTTT. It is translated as CASSIGTSGGMYTQYF.

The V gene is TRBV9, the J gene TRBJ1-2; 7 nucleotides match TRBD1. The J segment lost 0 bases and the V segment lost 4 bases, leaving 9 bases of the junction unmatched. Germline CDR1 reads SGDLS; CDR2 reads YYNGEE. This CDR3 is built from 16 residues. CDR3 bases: TGTGCCAGCAGCCCCATGACAGGGATATCTAACTATGGCTACACCTTC. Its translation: CASSPMTGISNYGYTF.

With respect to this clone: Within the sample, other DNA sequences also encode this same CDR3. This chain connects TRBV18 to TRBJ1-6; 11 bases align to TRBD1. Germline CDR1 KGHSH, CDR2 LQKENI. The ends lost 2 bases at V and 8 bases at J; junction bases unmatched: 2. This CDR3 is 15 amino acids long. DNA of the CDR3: TGTGCCAGCTCACCAAGGACAGGGGGCGATTCACCCCTCCACTTT. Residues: CASSPRTGGDSPLHF.

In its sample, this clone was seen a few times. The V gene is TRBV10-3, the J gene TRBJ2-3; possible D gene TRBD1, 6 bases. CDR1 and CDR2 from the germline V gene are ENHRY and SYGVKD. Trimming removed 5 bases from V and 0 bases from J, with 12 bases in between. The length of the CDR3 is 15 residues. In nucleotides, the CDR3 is TGTGCCATCAGTCGGACAGTTACTAGCACAGATACGCAGTATTTT. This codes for CAISRTVTSTDTQYF.

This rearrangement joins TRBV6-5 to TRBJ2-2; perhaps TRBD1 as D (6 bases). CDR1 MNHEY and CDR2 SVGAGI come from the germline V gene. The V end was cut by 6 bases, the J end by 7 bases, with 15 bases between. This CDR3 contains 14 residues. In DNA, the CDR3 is TGTGCCAGCAGGGGTATCCTAGGGGGCGGGGAGCTGTTTTTT. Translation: CASRGILGGGELFF.

DNA for the CDR3: TGTGCCAGCAGGCCTCTAGCGGGGGCCGGCCAAGAGACCCAGTACTTC. Its protein is CASRPLAGAGQETQYF. This chain links TRBV27 with TRBJ2-5; 10 bases align to TRBD2. This CDR3 has 16 residues. Germline V lookup: CDR1 MNHEY, CDR2 SMNVEV (reference sequence). V trimming: 6 bases; J trimming: 1 base; junction bases outside the gene matches: 8.

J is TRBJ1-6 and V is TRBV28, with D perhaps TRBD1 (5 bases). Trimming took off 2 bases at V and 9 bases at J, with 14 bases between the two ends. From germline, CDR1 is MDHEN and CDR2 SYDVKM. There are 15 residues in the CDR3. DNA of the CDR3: TGTGCCAGCAGTTTAGTTTTAGGGGAGGGTTCACCCCTCCACTTT. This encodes CASSLVLGEGSPLHF. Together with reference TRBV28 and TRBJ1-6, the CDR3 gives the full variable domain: DVKVTQSSRYLVKRTGEKVFLECVQDMDHENMFWYRQDPGLGLRLIYFSYDVKMKEKGDIPEGYSVSREKKERFSLILESASTNQTSMYLCASSLVLGEGSPLHFGNGTRLTVT.